Each of the 18 T cell receptor beta chains below was sequenced from the same sample in a study of monozygotic twins with cystic fibrosis. TCRdb's table, derived via immunoSEQ multiplex PCR, lists solely in-frame clones and lacks some. The sample contains 25,000 to 35,000 clones, around four fifths of which appear only once. The sequenced sample was blood. These receptors all stem from a girl aged 2-10 years with cystic fibrosis.

The chain recombines TRBV4-1 with TRBJ2-2, with D perhaps TRBD2 (6 bases). V was clipped by 0 bases and J by 4 bases, with 15 bases between them. The CDR3 extends over 17 amino acids. Germline values: CDR1 MGHRA, CDR2 YSYEKL. The CDR3 nucleotides read TGCGCCAGCAGCCAAGAATCTCCGGGACTGCCCACCGGGGAGCTGTTTTTT. Amino acids: CASSQESPGLPTGELFF.

The chain joins TRBV6-1 to TRBJ2-7; D is unclear. V lost 5 bases to trimming and J lost 3 bases, with 5 bases between them. Germline assignment: CDR1 MNHNS and CDR2 SASEGT. The CDR3 extends over 11 amino acids. CDR3 nucleotides: TGTGCCAGCAGTTTAAACTACGAGCAGTACTTC. Its protein is CASSLNYEQYF.

Details on this clone: Additional DNA sequences in this sample encode the identical CDR3. V usage is TRBV30 and J usage is TRBJ1-1, with a tentative D call TRBD1 (5 bases). The V and J ends lost 3 bases and 1 base respectively, with 9 bases between them. The CDR3 has 13 residues. From germline, CDR1 is GTSNPN and CDR2 SVGIG (reference sequence). The chain's CDR3 is CAWSVQGNTEAFF. CDR3 coding DNA: TGTGCCTGGAGCGTCCAGGGGAACACTGAAGCTTTCTTT.

This clone was detected only once. This chain links TRBV19 with TRBJ2-7, with D maybe TRBD2 (6 bases). Germline loops: CDR1 LNHDA, CDR2 SQIVND (reference sequence). The CDR3 spans 15 residues. V lost 4 bases, J lost 4 bases, and 17 bases lay in between. CDR3 region: CASSNAFAGTYEQYF. CDR3 nucleotide sequence: TGTGCCAGTAGTAACGCCTTTGCGGGAACTTACGAGCAGTACTTC.

The chain is built from TRBV7-2 and TRBJ2-7; 12 positions agree with TRBD2. The germline CDR1 and CDR2 sequences are SGHTA and FQGNSA. J lost 1 base, V lost 1 base, and 2 bases had no gene match. The CDR3 sequence is 16 residues long. The CDR3 is CASSLEGLAGSYEQYF. The CDR3 nucleotides read TGTGCCAGCAGCTTAGAAGGACTAGCGGGATCCTACGAGCAGTACTTC.

V and J are TRBV27 and TRBJ1-5; 7 nucleotides line up with TRBD1. The V segment lost 2 bases and the J segment 11 bases; nucleotides outside the gene matches: 18. Germline-derived CDR1 and CDR2 are MNHEY and SMNVEV (reference sequence). The CDR3 is 17 residues long. The DNA of the CDR3 is TGTGCCAGCAGTTTAAAGCCGCGTATAGGGGACAGCAGGACCCAGCATTTT. Its protein is CASSLKPRIGDSRTQHF.

The rearrangement links TRBV19 to TRBJ1-3; TRBD1 matches at 7 bases. Germline CDR1 reads LNHDA; CDR2 reads SQIVND (reference sequence). J gave up 3 bases and V 5 bases, and 7 bases lay outside the gene matches. The CDR3 runs 15 residues. CDR3 loop: CASSVNRGHGNTIYF. As DNA, the CDR3 is TGTGCCAGTAGTGTTAACAGGGGCCATGGAAACACCATATATTTT.

This clone has only a few counts. The V gene is TRBV6-1, the J gene TRBJ1-4; 9 nucleotides agree with TRBD1. The CDR3 consists of 15 residues. Germline V CDR1 and CDR2: MNHNS, SASEGT. Trimming took 6 bases from V and 3 from J; bases not matched to a gene: 5. The CDR3 DNA reads TGTGCCAGCAGGGCACAGGGGGCAGCTAATGAAAAACTGTTTTTT. Translation gives CASRAQGAANEKLFF.

The genes are TRBV20-1 and TRBJ1-2, with a tentative D call TRBD1 (6 bases). Trimming shortened V by 4 bases and J by 3 bases, and 6 bases separated the two germline ends. CDR1 DFQATT and CDR2 SNEGSKA come from the germline V gene (reference sequence). The CDR3 covers 11 residues. The DNA for the CDR3 is TGCAGTGCTACAGGGGACTATGGCTACACCTTC. Residues: CSATGDYGYTF.

This clone came up a few times. The chain carries TRBV30 and TRBJ1-1, with 8 bases fitting TRBD1. V lost 4 bases, J lost 3 bases, and 1 base stayed unmatched. The CDR3 is made up of 12 amino acids. In germline, CDR1 is GTSNPN, CDR2 SVGIG (reference sequence). In DNA form, the CDR3 reads TGTGCCTGGACAGGGGGCCACACTGAAGCTTTCTTT. This sequence encodes CAWTGGHTEAFF.

The V and J genes are TRBV5-8 and TRBJ1-5, with 7 nucleotides matching TRBD1. Germline V gene data show CDR1 as SGHTS and CDR2 as YDEGEE. The ends lost 0 bases at V and 6 bases at J; junction bases unmatched: 6. CDR3 length: 15 residues. The chain's CDR3 is CASSLGDTGVQPQHF. The CDR3, as DNA: TGTGCCAGCAGCTTGGGGGATACAGGGGTTCAGCCCCAGCATTTT.

DNA for the CDR3: TGTGCCAGCAGCCGACAGGGGACCGATACGCAGTATTTT. This gives the protein CASSRQGTDTQYF. The chain employs TRBV7-2 and TRBJ2-3, with 8 bases matching TRBD1. CDR3 length equals 13 residues. CDR1 and CDR2 (germline): SGHTA, FQGNSA. V dropped 5 bases and J dropped 6; count of bases not matched to a gene: 4.

This clone has a handful of counts. The gene calls are TRBV10-1 and TRBJ1-1, with 8 bases aligning to TRBD1. The CDR3 has 14 residues. V shed 6 bases, J shed 4 bases, and the junction held 7 bases outside the gene matches. Germline-derived CDR1 and CDR2 are WNHNN and SYGVQD (reference sequence). CDR3 residues: CASREPDRVTEAFF. CDR3 bases: TGCGCCAGCAGAGAACCGGACAGGGTCACTGAAGCTTTCTTT.

The chain has TRBV9 and TRBJ2-5, with D perhaps TRBD1 (6 bases). Trimming removed 3 bases from V and 0 bases from J, with 9 bases in between. The CDR3 runs 14 residues. Germline CDR1 SGDLS, CDR2 YYNGEE. The CDR3 DNA reads as TGTGCCAGCAGCGGAGACAGGAACCAAGAGACCCAGTACTTC. Translation gives CASSGDRNQETQYF.

The gene calls are TRBV4-1 and TRBJ1-5, with 7 bases identical to TRBD1. The CDR3 contains 14 residues. Germline CDR1 is MGHRA and CDR2 is YSYEKL. The V gene end was trimmed by 3 bases and the J gene end by 2 bases; junction bases not matched to a gene: 1. CDR3 DNA: TGCGCCAGCAGCCACGGACAGGGCAATCAGCCCCAGCATTTT. This codes for CASSHGQGNQPQHF.

This clone has more than one count but fewer than ten. The chain employs TRBV18 and TRBJ2-7; the D gene is possibly TRBD1 (6 bases). The CDR3 is 13 amino acids. Germline V gene sequence: CDR1 KGHSH, CDR2 LQKENI. Trimming removed 6 bases from V and 0 bases from J, with 9 bases in between. CDR3: CASSEGGSYEQYF. The CDR3 DNA is TGTGCCAGCTCGGAAGGGGGCTCCTACGAGCAGTACTTC.

The rearrangement joins TRBV5-6 to TRBJ2-3; 7 positions match TRBD2. Unmatched junction bases numbered 6, after V lost 1 base and J lost 4 bases. The CDR3 is 15 residues long. The germline CDR1 and CDR2 sequences are SGHDT and YYEEEE. The CDR3 is CASSLRGRVADTQYF. The DNA of the CDR3 is TGTGCCAGCAGCTTGCGGGGGAGGGTGGCAGATACGCAGTATTTT.

This clone has just one count. V gene TRBV5-1 combines with J gene TRBJ2-1; 10 bases agree with TRBD2. Germline V gives CDR1 SGHRS, CDR2 YFSETQ. Germline trimming cut 3 bases from V and 4 bases from J; bases unmatched to any gene: 4. This CDR3 spans 15 amino acids. The CDR3 sequence: CASSSEGLAYNEQFF. The DNA of the CDR3 is TGCGCCAGCAGCTCGGAGGGACTAGCGTACAATGAGCAGTTCTTC. Full variable domain (rest looked up from reference TRBV5-1 and TRBJ2-1): KAGVTQTPRYLIKTRGQQVTLSCSPISGHRSVSWYQQTPGQGLQFLFEYFSETQRNKGNFPGRFSGRQFSNSRSEMNVSTLELGDSALYLCASSSEGLAYNEQFFGPGTRLTVL.